This section outlines one T cell receptor (beta chain) sequence together with its context. Its antigen specificity is not known. Per-nucleotide qualities are absent, and no much larger clonotype sits a single base away. Graves' hyperthyroidism was defined as stable when no progression to ophthalmopathy occurred over 18 months of follow-up. Hyperthyroidism patients were newly diagnosed, with disease duration under 2 months, and aged 18 to 65 years. Any patient with an uncontrolled infection, another autoimmune disease, pregnancy or lactation was excluded. Diagnoses were established on the basis of clinical symptoms, serum thyroxine and TRAb, thyroid ultrasound, and orbital computed tomography. PBMCs were isolated from 10 ml of fresh peripheral blood by Ficoll-Paque density gradient centrifugation. Total RNA was extracted using Trizol reagent, and RNA quality was assessed on an Agilent 2100 Bioanalyzer.

The sample comes from a study of T cells in Graves' hyperthyroidism and ophthalmopathy (dated by TCRdb to about 2019). Broadly, across the study: Peripheral blood was sampled at the time of initial diagnosis, prior to any treatment. To identify distinguishing TCR V-J signatures, a discovery cohort of around 100 patients was used, comprising 40 to 45 with Graves' ophthalmopathy and approximately 57 with stable Graves' hyperthyroidism. Prospective prediction of ophthalmopathy was tested in an independent validation cohort consisting of fewer than 20 hyperthyroidism patients and 15 or so patients who later progressed to ophthalmopathy. The 100 or so discovery patients were divided at random into training and test sets in a 7:3 ratio. Thyroid tissue and blood T-cell repertoires from more than 5 Graves' hyperthyroidism patients were also compared in the study. After blood sampling, hyperthyroidism patients were treated with methimazole at a starting dose of 30 mg daily, and ophthalmopathy patients were treated with high-dose intravenous methylprednisolone. The paper describes TCR Vbeta CDR3 sequencing of 135 peripheral blood samples, made up of fewer than 50 ophthalmopathy patients, around 78 hyperthyroidism patients and around 17 progressor patients. Broader findings and caveats from the paper: Sample size was not statistically predetermined, and investigators were not blinded to group allocation. In validation, progression to ophthalmopathy was predicted by the model with 70.59% sensitivity and roughly 72% specificity, a median of 6.5 months before onset. A 13 V-J signature model separated ophthalmopathy from stable hyperthyroidism, with roughly 88% sensitivity and around 84% specificity in cross-validation and 80%/75% in testing. Blood samples also contained most of the expanded thyroid clonotypes (frequency above 0.001), which suggests that blood repertoires may reflect thyroid immune responses.

TCR beta CDR3 regions were amplified from RNA transcripts. The TCR CDR3 was subjected to a first round of RT-PCR using the HTBI primer set and the Qiagen OneStep RT-PCR kit. A second multiplex PCR round built the libraries, followed by size selection and purification. Paired-end sequencing of the libraries was performed with 100 bp reads on an Illumina HiSeq2000. Regarding the original processing steps: SOAPnuke was used to process the raw data, with reads discarded if the reads contained adapters or uncalled bases, had a mean Phred below 15, or lacked an exact constant-primer or identifier match. COPE v1.2.5 was used to merge high-quality paired reads, and clonotypes were defined as unique nucleotide sequences. MiTCR v1.1 was used to align the clonotypes against IMGT TRBV, TRBD and TRBJ reference segments. Only V-J combinations with frequency above 0.0001, covering roughly 99% of repertoires, were analysed. A TCS score was defined as the ratio between F50 (clonal expansion) and ExV (chaos), using BLOSUM62-based TCRdist between CDR3 peptides within each V-J. Welch's t-statistics and random forest reduced around 520 V-J features to under 15, which were used in a naive Bayes classifier (R e1071). In TCRdb, the public reads were trimmed at Q25 with fastp and aligned with MiXCR, with productive beta chains retained. Rows with one shared CDR3 protein collapse into an entry with the most common genes and DNA. None of the V and J calls come from the authors' own analysis; TCRdb made them. The sample has approximately 740,000 distinct CDR3 sequences on record, approximately 14% of them singletons. Roughly a tenth of the sample goes to the ten largest clones.

Reading the germline V gene gives CDR1 SGHTA and CDR2 FQGNSA. There are 15 amino acids in the CDR3, from cysteine to phenylalanine inclusive. Only the CDR3 DNA is retained, 45 bases long and in frame from the first base. Trimming removed 2 bases from V and 7 bases from J; the gene matches leave 2 bases unexplained. The receptor was isolated from a woman younger than 35 with Graves' hyperthyroidism. The sequenced sample consisted of blood. The V and J segments used are TRBV7-2 and TRBJ2-1, and 13 junction bases match TRBD2. CDR3 region: CASSLWTSGSNEQFF. The base sequence is TGTGCCAGCAGCTTATGGACTAGCGGGAGTAATGAGCAGTTCTTC.